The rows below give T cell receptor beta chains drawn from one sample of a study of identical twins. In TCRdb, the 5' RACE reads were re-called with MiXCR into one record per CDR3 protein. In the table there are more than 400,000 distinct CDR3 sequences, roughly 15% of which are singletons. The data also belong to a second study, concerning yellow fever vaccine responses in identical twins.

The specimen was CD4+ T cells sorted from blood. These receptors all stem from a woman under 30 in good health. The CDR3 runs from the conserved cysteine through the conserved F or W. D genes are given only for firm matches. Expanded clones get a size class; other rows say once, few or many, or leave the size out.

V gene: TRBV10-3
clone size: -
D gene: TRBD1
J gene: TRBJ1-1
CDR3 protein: CAISEADRGRPEAFF
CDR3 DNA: TGTGCCATCAGTGAAGCGGACAGGGGGCGTCCTGAAGCTTTCTTT

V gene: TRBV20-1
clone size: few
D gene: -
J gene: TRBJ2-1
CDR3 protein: CSALDSETLVGEQFF
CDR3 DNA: TGCAGTGCTCTCGACAGCGAGACCCTGGTCGGGGAGCAGTTCTTC

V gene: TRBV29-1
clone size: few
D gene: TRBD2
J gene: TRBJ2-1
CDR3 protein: CSVAGGEQFF
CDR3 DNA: TGCAGCGTTGCGGGAGGAGAGCAGTTCTTC

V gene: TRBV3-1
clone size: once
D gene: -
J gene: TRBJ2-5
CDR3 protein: CASSSWESNQETQYF
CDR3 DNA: TGTGCCAGCAGCAGCTGGGAGTCCAATCAAGAGACCCAGTACTTC

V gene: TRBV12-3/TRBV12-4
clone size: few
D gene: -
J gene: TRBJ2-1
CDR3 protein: CASSAEGREFYNEQFF
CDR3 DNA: TGTGCCAGCAGTGCCGAAGGCAGGGAATTCTACAATGAGCAGTTCTTC

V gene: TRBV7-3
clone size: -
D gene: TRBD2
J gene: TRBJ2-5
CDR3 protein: CASRAIKRELQETQYF
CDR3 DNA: TGTGCCAGCAGGGCGATCAAGCGGGAACTCCAAGAGACCCAGTACTTC

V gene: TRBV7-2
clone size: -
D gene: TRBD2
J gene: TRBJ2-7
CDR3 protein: CASSLTTSGSYEQYF
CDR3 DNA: TGTGCCAGCAGCCTAACGACTAGCGGGAGTTACGAGCAGTACTTC

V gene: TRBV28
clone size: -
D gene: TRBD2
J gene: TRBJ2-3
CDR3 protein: CASSLELAGPSTDTQYF
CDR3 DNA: TGTGCCAGCAGTTTAGAGCTAGCGGGCCCTAGCACAGATACGCAGTATTTT

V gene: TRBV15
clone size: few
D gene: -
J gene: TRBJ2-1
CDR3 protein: CATSRDLTGEQFF
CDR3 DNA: TGTGCCACCAGCAGAGATCTCACGGGGGAGCAGTTCTTC

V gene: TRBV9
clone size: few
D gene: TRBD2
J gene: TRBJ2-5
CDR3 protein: CASSPGTSGKTQYF
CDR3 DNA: TGTGCCAGCAGCCCTGGGACTAGCGGGAAGACCCAGTACTTC

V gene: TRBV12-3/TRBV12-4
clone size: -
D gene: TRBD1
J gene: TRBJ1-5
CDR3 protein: CASSLGQGQQPQHF
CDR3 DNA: TGTGCCAGCAGTCTTGGACAGGGACAACAGCCCCAGCATTTT

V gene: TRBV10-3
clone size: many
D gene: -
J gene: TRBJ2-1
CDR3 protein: CAITTEPPYGNEQFF
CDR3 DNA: TGTGCCATCACCACAGAGCCCCCTTATGGGAATGAGCAGTTCTTC

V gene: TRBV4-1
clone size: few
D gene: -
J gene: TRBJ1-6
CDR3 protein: CASSQVQGKYSPLHF
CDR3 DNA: TGCGCCAGCAGCCAAGTGCAGGGTAAATATTCACCCCTCCACTTT

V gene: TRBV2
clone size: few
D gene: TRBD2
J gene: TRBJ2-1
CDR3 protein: CASSVPGLAGAGPYNEQFF
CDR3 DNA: TGTGCCAGCAGTGTTCCGGGACTAGCGGGAGCGGGACCCTACAATGAGCAGTTCTTC

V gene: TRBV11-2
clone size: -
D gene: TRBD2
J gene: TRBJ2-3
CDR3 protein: CASSTLAGGLTQYF
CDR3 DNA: TGTGCCAGCAGCACACTAGCGGGGGGCCTTACGCAGTATTTT

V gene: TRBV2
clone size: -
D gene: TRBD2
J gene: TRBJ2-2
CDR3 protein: CASSAAGVTGELFF
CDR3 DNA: TGTGCCAGCAGTGCCGCGGGGGTCACCGGGGAGCTGTTTTTT

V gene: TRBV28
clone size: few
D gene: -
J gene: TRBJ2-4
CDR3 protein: CASSSPDGLIQYF
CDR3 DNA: TGTGCCAGCAGTTCTCCGGACGGCCTTATTCAGTACTTC

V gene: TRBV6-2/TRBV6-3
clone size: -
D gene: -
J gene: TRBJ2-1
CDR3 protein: CASSPPVANNEQFF
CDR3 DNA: TGTGCCAGCAGTCCACCGGTTGCTAACAATGAGCAGTTCTTC

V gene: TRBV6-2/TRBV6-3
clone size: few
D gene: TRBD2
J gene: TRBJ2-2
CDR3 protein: CASRQPGLAGGWSTGELFF
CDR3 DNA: TGTGCCAGCAGACAACCGGGACTAGCGGGAGGGTGGAGCACCGGGGAGCTGTTTTTT

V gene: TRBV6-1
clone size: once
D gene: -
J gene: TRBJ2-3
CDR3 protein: CASSRGLSGTSTDTQYF
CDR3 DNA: TGTGCCAGCAGCCGCGGTTTGTCGGGGACTAGCACAGATACGCAGTATTTT

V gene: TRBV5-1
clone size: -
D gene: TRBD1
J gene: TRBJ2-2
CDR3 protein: CASRDGQGGGTGELFF
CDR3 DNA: TGCGCCAGCAGGGACGGACAGGGGGGGGGCACCGGGGAGCTGTTTTTT

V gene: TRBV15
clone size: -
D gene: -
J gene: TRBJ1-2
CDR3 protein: CATSRVGVKNYGYTF
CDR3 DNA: TGTGCCACCAGCAGAGTCGGTGTCAAAAACTATGGCTACACCTTC

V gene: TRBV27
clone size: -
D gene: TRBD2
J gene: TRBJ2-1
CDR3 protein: CASSFALATHHNEQFF
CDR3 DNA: TGTGCCAGCAGTTTCGCACTAGCGACCCATCACAATGAGCAGTTCTTC

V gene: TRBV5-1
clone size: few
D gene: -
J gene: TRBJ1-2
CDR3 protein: CASPTRTLPIYGYTF
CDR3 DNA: TGCGCCAGCCCGACCCGGACGCTCCCCATCTATGGCTACACCTTC

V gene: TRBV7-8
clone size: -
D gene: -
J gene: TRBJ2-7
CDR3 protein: CASSLVGVRVIVGDEQYF
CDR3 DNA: TGTGCCAGCAGCTTAGTTGGGGTTAGGGTAATAGTTGGCGACGAGCAGTACTTC